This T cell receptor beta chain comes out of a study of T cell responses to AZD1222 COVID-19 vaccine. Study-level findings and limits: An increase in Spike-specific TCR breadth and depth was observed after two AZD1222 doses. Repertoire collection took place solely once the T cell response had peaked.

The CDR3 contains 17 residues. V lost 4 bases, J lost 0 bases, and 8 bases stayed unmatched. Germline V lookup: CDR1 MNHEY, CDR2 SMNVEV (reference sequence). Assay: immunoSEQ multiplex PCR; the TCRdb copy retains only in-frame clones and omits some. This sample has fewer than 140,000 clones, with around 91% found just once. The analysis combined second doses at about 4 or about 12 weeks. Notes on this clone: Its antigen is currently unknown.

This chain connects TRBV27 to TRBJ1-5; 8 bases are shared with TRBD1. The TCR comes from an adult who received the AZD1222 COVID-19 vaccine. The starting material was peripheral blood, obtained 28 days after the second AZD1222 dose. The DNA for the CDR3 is TGTGCCAGCAGTTCCCTGACAGGGGTTTATAGCAATCAGCCCCAGCATTTT. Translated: CASSSLTGVYSNQPQHF.